This T cell receptor beta chain came from a study of T cell repertoires in cytomegalovirus infection. There are many counts of this clonotype. TCRdb analysed the reads with MiXCR anew, one entry per CDR3 protein. The sample consists of 200,000 to 300,000 distinct CDR3 sequences, about 13% of them appearing once. This CDR3 contains 15 residues. The germline V gene has CDR1 SGHTA and CDR2 FQGTGA. The V and J ends lost 0 bases and 2 bases respectively, with 11 bases between them. Sequencing input: PBMCs. The receptor was isolated from a human donor in good health (CMV status not recorded). Some clones in this sample may be carry-over from other donors' samples. The J gene is TRBJ2-7, the V gene TRBV7-3, with D perhaps matching TRBD2 (5 bases). The CDR3 region has the DNA TGTGCCAGCAGCTTAACGTTCGGGGAAACCTACGAGCAGTACTTC. Translating it yields CASSLTFGETYEQYF.